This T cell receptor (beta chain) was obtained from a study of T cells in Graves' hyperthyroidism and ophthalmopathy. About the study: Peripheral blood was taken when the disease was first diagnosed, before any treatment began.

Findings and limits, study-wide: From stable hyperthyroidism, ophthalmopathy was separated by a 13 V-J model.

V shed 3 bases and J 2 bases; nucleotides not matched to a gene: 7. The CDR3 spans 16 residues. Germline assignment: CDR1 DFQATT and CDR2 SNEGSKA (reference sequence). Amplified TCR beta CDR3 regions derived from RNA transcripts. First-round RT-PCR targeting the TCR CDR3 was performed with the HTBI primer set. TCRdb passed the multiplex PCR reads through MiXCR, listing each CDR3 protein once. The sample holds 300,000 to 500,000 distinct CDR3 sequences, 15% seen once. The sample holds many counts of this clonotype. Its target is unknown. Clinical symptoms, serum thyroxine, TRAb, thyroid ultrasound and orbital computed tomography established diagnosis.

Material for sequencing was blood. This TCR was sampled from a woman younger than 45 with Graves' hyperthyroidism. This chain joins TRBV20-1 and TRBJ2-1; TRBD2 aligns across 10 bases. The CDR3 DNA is TGCAGTGCTAGCGAACCTCTAGCGGGAGCCTACAATGAGCAGTTCTTC. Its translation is CSASEPLAGAYNEQFF.